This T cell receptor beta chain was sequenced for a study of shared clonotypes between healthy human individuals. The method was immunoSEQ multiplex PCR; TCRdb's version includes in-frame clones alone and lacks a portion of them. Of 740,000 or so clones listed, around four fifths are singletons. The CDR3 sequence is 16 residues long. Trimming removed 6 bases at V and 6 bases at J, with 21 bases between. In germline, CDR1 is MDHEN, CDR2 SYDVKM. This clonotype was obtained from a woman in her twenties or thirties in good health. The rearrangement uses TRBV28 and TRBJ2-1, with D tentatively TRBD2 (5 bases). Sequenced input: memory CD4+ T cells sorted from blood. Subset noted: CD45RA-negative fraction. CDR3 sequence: CASRTLGSPNLNEQFF. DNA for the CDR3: TGTGCCAGCAGAACGCTTGGGAGCCCGAACCTCAATGAGCAGTTCTTC.